This T cell receptor (beta chain) was recovered during a study of human CD8 memory T cell subsets. Investigators built TCR beta libraries using UMI-labeled 5' RACE. Reprocessing the 5' RACE reads, TCRdb reports a single entry for every CDR3 protein and omits DNA. The sample has about 9,000 distinct CDR3 sequences, and its top ten clones hold about 15%. This clonotype is labeled medium-sized based on frequency. The authors defined TPEX cells as CCR7+ PD-1+ TIGIT+ early memory CD8+ T cells carrying exhausted-like traits. The CDR3 has 12 residues. From germline, CDR1 is MNHEY and CDR2 SVGAGI. The rearrangement uses TRBV6-5 and TRBJ1-2. The clonotype comes from a human donor in good health. Sequenced material: CD8+ T cells from PBMCs. CDR3 region: CASSYNRVRYTF.